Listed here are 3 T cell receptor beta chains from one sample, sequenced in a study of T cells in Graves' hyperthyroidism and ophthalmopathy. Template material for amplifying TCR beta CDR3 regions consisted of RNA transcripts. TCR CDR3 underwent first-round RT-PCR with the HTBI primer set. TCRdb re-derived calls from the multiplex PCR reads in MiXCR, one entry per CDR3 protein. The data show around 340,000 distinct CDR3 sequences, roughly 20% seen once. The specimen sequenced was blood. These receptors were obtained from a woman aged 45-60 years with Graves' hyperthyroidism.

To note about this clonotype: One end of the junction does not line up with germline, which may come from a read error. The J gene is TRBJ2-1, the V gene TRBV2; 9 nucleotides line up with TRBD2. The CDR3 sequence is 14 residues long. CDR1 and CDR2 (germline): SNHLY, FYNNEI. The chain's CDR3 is CASRGTSRYNEQLF. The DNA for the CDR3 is TGTGCCAGCAGGGGGACTAGCCGCTACAATGAGCAGCTCTTC. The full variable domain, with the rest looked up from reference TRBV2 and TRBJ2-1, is EPEVTQTPSHQVTQMGQEVILRCVPISNHLYFYWYRQILGQKVEFLVSFYNNEISEKSEIFDDQFSVERPDGSNFTLKIRSTKLEDSAMYFCASRGTSRYNEQLFGPGTRLTVL.

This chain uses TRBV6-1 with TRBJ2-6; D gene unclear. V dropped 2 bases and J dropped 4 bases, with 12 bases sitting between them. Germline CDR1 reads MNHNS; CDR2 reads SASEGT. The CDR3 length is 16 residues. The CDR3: CASSESLLGGANVLTF. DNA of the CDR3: TGTGCCAGCAGTGAATCCTTGTTGGGGGGGGCCAACGTCCTGACTTTC.

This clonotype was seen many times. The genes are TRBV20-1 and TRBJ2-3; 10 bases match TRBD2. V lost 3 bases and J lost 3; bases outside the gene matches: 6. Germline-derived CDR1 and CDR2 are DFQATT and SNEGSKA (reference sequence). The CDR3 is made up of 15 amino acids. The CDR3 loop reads CSASGLAGVTDTQYF. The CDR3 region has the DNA TGCAGTGCTAGCGGGCTAGCGGGAGTTACAGATACGCAGTATTTT.